This T cell receptor (beta chain) was sequenced in a study of neurological immune-mediated disorders. As for the cDNA, it was generated by 5'RACE with 10-nucleotide random UMIs. TCRdb used MiXCR to reprocess the 5' RACE reads, holding one entry per CDR3 protein. Here the sample spans about 39,000 distinct CDR3 sequences, 7% to 8.5% being singletons. This clonotype was seen many times. Germline V gene lookup returns CDR1 ENHRY and CDR2 SYGVKD. The CDR3 consists of 13 residues. The V and J ends lost 1 base and 5 bases respectively, with 8 bases between them. The TCR comes from a man aged 45 to 65 in good health. The rearrangement joins TRBV10-3 to TRBJ1-2; tentatively, D is TRBD1 (6 bases). What was sequenced was CD4+ T cells from blood. The CDR3: CAISELTGYGYTF. Written as DNA, the CDR3 is TGTGCCATCAGTGAGTTGACAGGATATGGCTACACCTTC.